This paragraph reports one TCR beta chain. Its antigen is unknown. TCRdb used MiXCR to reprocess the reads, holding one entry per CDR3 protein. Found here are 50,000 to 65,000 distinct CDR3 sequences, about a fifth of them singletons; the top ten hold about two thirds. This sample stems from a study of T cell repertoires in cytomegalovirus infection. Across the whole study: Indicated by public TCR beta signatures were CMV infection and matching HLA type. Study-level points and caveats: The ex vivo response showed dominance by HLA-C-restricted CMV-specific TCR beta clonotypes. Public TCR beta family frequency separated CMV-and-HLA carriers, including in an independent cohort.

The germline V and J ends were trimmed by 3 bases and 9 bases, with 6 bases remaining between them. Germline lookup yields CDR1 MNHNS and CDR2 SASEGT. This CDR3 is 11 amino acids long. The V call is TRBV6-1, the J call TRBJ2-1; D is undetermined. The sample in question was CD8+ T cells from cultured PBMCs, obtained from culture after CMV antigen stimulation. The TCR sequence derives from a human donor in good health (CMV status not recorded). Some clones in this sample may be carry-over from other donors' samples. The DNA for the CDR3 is TGTGCCAGCAGTGAGATACGTGAGCAGTTCTTC. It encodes CASSEIREQFF.